These 24 T cell receptor beta chains came from one sample sequenced in a study of T cell responses to AZD1222 COVID-19 vaccine. The table came from immunoSEQ multiplex PCR; TCRdb's copy has only in-frame clones and leaves some out. The sample records about 130,000 clones, about 93% being singletons. This specimen consisted of peripheral blood, obtained on day 0 of AZD1222 vaccination. These receptors came from an adult in good health.

The rearrangement links TRBV12-3 or TRBV12-4 to TRBJ2-7; either TRBD1 or TRBD2 may supply D (5 bases each). The CDR3 sequence is 13 residues long. Trimming shortened V by 6 bases and J by 2 bases, and 11 bases separated the two germline ends. The CDR3 nucleotides are TGTGCCAGCAGGTCCGGGACCGCCTACGAGCAGTACTTC. Its translation is CASRSGTAYEQYF.

The chain employs TRBV5-1 and TRBJ1-2, with 7 bases matching TRBD1. Germline CDR1 and CDR2: SGHRS and YFSETQ. This CDR3 has 13 residues. Trimming removed 5 bases from V and 3 bases from J; junction bases left unmatched: 4. CDR3 loop: CASSFTGDYGYTF. The CDR3 nucleotides read TGCGCCAGCAGTTTTACAGGGGACTATGGCTACACCTTC.

The chain has TRBV28 and TRBJ1-5, with D unresolved. Per germline, CDR1 MDHEN and CDR2 SYDVKM. V dropped 3 bases and J dropped 5 bases, with 5 bases sitting between them. CDR3 length: 12 amino acids. The CDR3 region has the DNA TGTGCCAGCAGTTTTAGGGATCAGCCCCAGCATTTT. This sequence encodes CASSFRDQPQHF. Filled out from reference TRBV28 and TRBJ1-5, the complete variable domain reads DVKVTQSSRYLVKRTGEKVFLECVQDMDHENMFWYRQDPGLGLRLIYFSYDVKMKEKGDIPEGYSVSREKKERFSLILESASTNQTSMYLCASSFRDQPQHFGDGTRLSIL.

The chain has TRBV7-2 and TRBJ1-6, with 9 bases aligning to TRBD1. Germline V lookup: CDR1 SGHTA, CDR2 FQGNSA. This CDR3 spans 15 amino acids. V trimming: 4 bases; J trimming: 7 bases; junction bases outside the gene matches: 5. The CDR3 is CASSSGTGWNSPLHF. In DNA form, the CDR3 reads TGTGCCAGCAGCTCCGGGACAGGGTGGAATTCACCCCTCCACTTT. Full variable domain (missing parts from reference TRBV7-2 and TRBJ1-6): GAGVSQSPSNKVTEKGKDVELRCDPISGHTALYWYRQSLGQGLEFLIYFQGNSAPDKSGLPSDRFSAERTGGSVSTLTIQRTQQEDSAVYLCASSSGTGWNSPLHFGNGTRLTVT.

The chain's CDR3 is CASSLEGQGALNEQFF. CDR3 in DNA: TGTGCCAGCAGCTTGGAGGGACAGGGGGCGTTAAATGAGCAGTTCTTC. The chain uses TRBV5-6 and TRBJ2-1; TRBD1 agrees at 12 bases. V gave up 0 bases and J gave up 7 bases; unmatched junction bases: 5. Germline V gene sequence: CDR1 SGHDT, CDR2 YYEEEE. The CDR3 length is 16 residues.

This clone came up once. The rearrangement joins TRBV6-5 to TRBJ2-2; D gene unclear. Looked up from germline, CDR1 is MNHEY and CDR2 is SVGAGI. CDR3 length: 15 amino acids. Deletions cut 3 bases from V and 1 base from J, with 9 bases between. In DNA, the CDR3 is TGTGCCAGCAGTTATGGCCCCAGGAACACCGGGGAGCTGTTTTTT. It codes for CASSYGPRNTGELFF.

This sequence joins TRBV4-2 and TRBJ1-1, with unresolved D. V gave up 2 bases and J gave up 1 base, with 11 bases separating them. CDR3 length: 15 amino acids. Germline-derived CDR1 and CDR2 are LGHNA and YNFKEQ. The CDR3 protein is CASSQYAQSNTEAFF. The CDR3 DNA reads TGTGCCAGCAGCCAATATGCACAGTCGAACACTGAAGCTTTCTTT.

The chain is built from TRBV30 and TRBJ1-1, with D maybe TRBD1 (5 bases). Germline V lookup: CDR1 GTSNPN, CDR2 SVGIG (reference sequence). This CDR3 spans 14 amino acids. Trimming left V 3 bases short and J 0 bases short, with 11 bases between. The CDR3 spells CAWSVGRMNTEAFF. CDR3 DNA: TGTGCCTGGAGCGTGGGACGGATGAACACTGAAGCTTTCTTT. The variable domain in full, with the rest retrieved from reference TRBV30 and TRBJ1-1, is SQTIHQWPATLVQPVGSPLSLECTVEGTSNPNLYWYRQAAGRGLQLLFYSVGIGQISSEVPQNLSASRPQDRQFILSSKKLLLSDSGFYLCAWSVGRMNTEAFFGQGTRLTVV.

CDR3 DNA sequence: TGTGCCAGCCTAGGGACTAGCCGAGACTACGAGCAGTACTTC. It encodes CASLGTSRDYEQYF. The rearrangement links TRBV28 to TRBJ2-7; TRBD2 matches 9 bases. This CDR3 has 14 amino acids. CDR1 MDHEN and CDR2 SYDVKM come from the germline V gene. Trimming at V came to 8 bases and at J to 3 bases, leaving 8 bases not matched to a gene.

The V gene is TRBV29-1, the J gene TRBJ2-5, with D maybe TRBD1 (5 bases). The CDR3 has 14 residues. In germline, CDR1 is SQVTM, CDR2 ANQGSEA. V lost 3 bases and J 2 bases, leaving 13 bases between the germline ends. CDR3: CSVEGQGRQETQYF. CDR3 DNA sequence: TGCAGCGTTGAGGGCCAGGGTAGGCAAGAGACCCAGTACTTC.

The chain couples TRBV19 to TRBJ1-2, with D uncertain. Trimming cost V 3 bases and J 4 bases, with 9 bases left between them. CDR3 length: 13 amino acids. Germline loops: CDR1 LNHDA, CDR2 SQIVND (reference sequence). The CDR3 reads CASSMVPTYGYTF. CDR3 nucleotides: TGTGCCAGTAGTATGGTCCCTACCTATGGCTACACCTTC.

This clone was counted only a few times. The chain uses TRBV9 and TRBJ2-2; D unresolved. V lost 3 bases and J lost 6, with 9 bases in between. Germline V gives CDR1 SGDLS, CDR2 YYNGEE. This CDR3 region has 13 residues. Here the CDR3 DNA reads TGTGCCAGCAGCGCCTCTTTGGCCGGGGAGCTGTTTTTT. This translates into CASSASLAGELFF.

The table lists this clone with a count of one. The chain links TRBV18 to TRBJ1-2; D ambiguous. V lost 3 bases and J lost 3, with 14 bases in between. This CDR3 spans 15 amino acids. Germline CDR1 and CDR2: KGHSH and LQKENI. CDR3 sequence (DNA): TGTGCCAGCTCACCCCCCGGGGTGTTGGACTATGGCTACACCTTC. Amino acids: CASSPPGVLDYGYTF.

V is TRBV2 and J is TRBJ2-3, with 7 positions matching TRBD2. The CDR3 has 14 residues. J was trimmed by 3 bases and V by 8 bases; bases with no gene match: 8. The germline CDR1 and CDR2 sequences are SNHLY and FYNNEI. CDR3 protein: CASGIGGSTDTQYF. The CDR3 DNA follows: TGTGCCAGCGGTATAGGCGGGAGTACAGATACGCAGTATTTT.

The chain is built from TRBV11-2 and TRBJ2-2; 7 nucleotides agree with TRBD1. The germline gives CDR1 SGHAT, CDR2 FQNNGV. The CDR3 runs to 17 residues. With V trimmed by 5 bases and J by 0 bases, 9 bases remained unmatched. The CDR3 coding sequence is TGTGCCAGCAGCCCCCCCTGGACAGGAGCGAACACCGGGGAGCTGTTTTTT. Its protein product is CASSPPWTGANTGELFF.

The chain employs TRBV5-8 and TRBJ1-3; a possible D gene is TRBD1 (6 bases). The germline CDR1 and CDR2 sequences are SGHTS and YDEGEE. Trimming stripped 1 base from V and 0 bases from J, with 14 bases between. The CDR3 is 17 residues long. This CDR3 reads CASSLTGSRLSGNTIYF. The CDR3 nucleotides are TGTGCCAGCAGCTTGACAGGGAGTCGTCTCTCTGGAAACACCATATATTTT. Supplemented by reference TRBV5-8 and TRBJ1-3, the full variable domain reads EAGVTQSPTHLIKTRGQQATLRCSPISGHTSVYWYQQALGLGLQFLLWYDEGEERNRGNFPPRFSGRQFPNYSSELNVNALELEDSALYLCASSLTGSRLSGNTIYFGEGSWLTVV.

This chain joins TRBV18 and TRBJ1-5; D gene unclear. Trimming removed 2 bases from V and 2 bases from J, with 19 bases in between. This CDR3 is 18 amino acids long. Germline CDR1 KGHSH, CDR2 LQKENI. Here the CDR3 DNA reads TGTGCCAGCTCACCATTCGTGGCAGACATAGAAGGCAATCAGCCCCAGCATTTT. It yields the protein CASSPFVADIEGNQPQHF.

This clone was picked up one time. Compared with germline, one end of the junction differs, possibly owing to a read error. The gene calls are TRBV18 and TRBJ2-7; a weak D match, TRBD1 (7 bases). Germline-derived CDR1 and CDR2 are KGHSH and LQKENI. The CDR3 loop spans 14 amino acids. CDR3 nucleotide sequence: TGTGCCAGCTCTCCACGCGGGACAGAGTACGAGCAGTACTTC. It encodes CASSPRGTEYEQYF.

The chain has TRBV28 and TRBJ1-5; 10 bases match TRBD1. Trimming took 5 bases from V and 9 from J; bases not matched to a gene: 13. Germline V lookup: CDR1 MDHEN, CDR2 SYDVKM. There are 16 residues in the CDR3. This CDR3 is CASSGAGTGALRPQHF. The CDR3 coding sequence is TGTGCCAGCAGTGGAGCAGGGACAGGGGCCTTGAGGCCCCAGCATTTT.

V usage is TRBV2 and J usage is TRBJ2-3; TRBD1 matches 7 bases. Unmatched junction bases numbered 4, after V lost 8 bases and J lost 2 bases. Germline-derived CDR1 and CDR2 are SNHLY and FYNNEI. The CDR3 contains 13 residues. CDR3 bases: TGTGCCAGCCACGGGACAGCCACAGATACGCAGTATTTT. Encoded protein: CASHGTATDTQYF.

The gene calls are TRBV7-9 and TRBJ2-2; D perhaps matches TRBD2 (5 bases). Germline V gene lookup returns CDR1 SEHNR and CDR2 FQNEAQ (reference sequence). V lost 8 bases, J lost 1 base, and 14 bases lay in between. The CDR3 runs to 15 residues. DNA of the CDR3: TGTGCCAGCGGAGAGGGAAGCGGGAACACCGGGGAGCTGTTTTTT. As protein: CASGEGSGNTGELFF.

This chain links TRBV3-1 (or the pseudogene TRBV3-2) with TRBJ1-3; no clear D. V was cut by 4 bases and J by 0 bases, with 7 bases left in between. Germline CDR1 is LGHDT and CDR2 is YNNKEL (reference sequence). The CDR3 extends over 14 amino acids. This CDR3 reads CASSPPGSGNTIYF. Here the CDR3 DNA reads TGTGCCAGCAGCCCACCGGGCTCTGGAAACACCATATATTTT.

The gene calls are TRBV5-6 and TRBJ2-2; D is unclear. Germline values: CDR1 SGHDT, CDR2 YYEEEE. The CDR3 loop spans 12 amino acids. V lost 10 bases to trimming and J lost 6 bases, with 13 bases between them. CDR3 DNA sequence: TGTGCCTACCGTCTTGGGGCCGGGGAGCTGTTTTTT. As protein: CAYRLGAGELFF.

The gene calls are TRBV24-1 and TRBJ2-1; 9 bases line up with TRBD2. CDR1 and CDR2 from the germline V gene are KGHDR and SFDVKD. The CDR3 is 14 residues long. With 10 bases clipped from V and 6 bases from J, the junction kept 9 bases outside the gene matches. The CDR3 sequence: CATHAGLASNEQFF. The CDR3 bases are TGTGCCACGCACGCGGGACTAGCATCCAATGAGCAGTTCTTC.